This is a list of T cell receptor beta chains from one sample in a study of blood T cell repertoires in COVID-19. TCRdb's copy holds only in-frame clones and misses some; the assay was immunoSEQ multiplex PCR. The sample carries about 170,000 clones, 85% recorded once. Material for sequencing was peripheral blood. All receptors come from a human donor with acute or convalescent COVID-19. The donor label of this sample is uncertain. The CDR3 runs from the conserved cysteine through the conserved F or W. A D gene is named only where the DNA matches it firmly. Some rows mark clone size as missing; the rest say once, few, many or name a class of expanded clone.

d_call,clone_size,j_call,v_call,cdr3_nt,cdr3_aa
TRBD1,-,TRBJ1-3,TRBV5-4,TGTGCCAGCAGCTTTGGACAGGGAACTGGAAACACCATATATTTT,CASSFGQGTGNTIYF
TRBD1,once,TRBJ1-2,TRBV27,TGTGCCAGCAGTTTTGTGTCGACAGGGAACTATGGCTACACCTTC,CASSFVSTGNYGYTF
TRBD2,-,TRBJ2-1,TRBV7-7,TGTGCCAGCAGCTTAGCGGGGGCTAGCGGGGCCAATGAGCAGTTCTTC,CASSLAGASGANEQFF
TRBD1,few,TRBJ1-1,TRBV6-5,TGTGCCAGCAGACGGACAGGGGGCAGAAGTACTGAAGCTTTCTTT,CASRRTGGRSTEAFF
-,few,TRBJ2-1,TRBV2,TGTGCCAGCACCTTCGACAACTACAATGAGCAGTTCTTC,CASTFDNYNEQFF
-,-,TRBJ1-2,TRBV12-3/TRBV12-4,TGTGCCAGCAGTATACAGGGACACTATGGCTACACCTTC,CASSIQGHYGYTF
TRBD1,-,TRBJ1-2,TRBV20-1,TGCAGTGCTAGTTCGGACAGGTACTATGGCTACACCTTC,CSASSDRYYGYTF
TRBD1,few,TRBJ1-6,TRBV3-1/TRBV3-2,TGTGCCAGCAGCCACTTGCAGGGACAGGGCGGATCACCCCTCCACTTT,CASSHLQGQGGSPLHF
TRBD2,-,TRBJ2-1,TRBV6-5,TGTGCCAGCAGTTATAGTAGCGGGGGGGTAAATGAGCAGTTCTTC,CASSYSSGGVNEQFF
-,-,TRBJ1-6,TRBV3-1/TRBV3-2,TGTGCCAGCAGCCAAGCCCAGGGAGGGGGCTCCTATAATTCACCCCTCCACTTT,CASSQAQGGGSYNSPLHF
-,-,TRBJ1-5,TRBV9,TGTGCCAGCAGCGTAGAGGGACTATTAGATCAGCCCCAGCATTTT,CASSVEGLLDQPQHF
TRBD1,-,TRBJ1-1,TRBV5-1,TGCGCCAGCAGCTCTCGGACAGGGGCGGGTACTGAAGCTTTCTTT,CASSSRTGAGTEAFF
TRBD1,many,TRBJ1-6,TRBV15,TGTGCCACCAGCAGTCTCGGACAGGTGAAATCCCCCCTCCACTTT,CATSSLGQVKSPLHF
TRBD2,once,TRBJ2-1,TRBV7-6,TGTGCCAGCAGCTTAGATTCTAGCGGGAGCTTATCCTACAATGAGCAGTTCTTC,CASSLDSSGSLSYNEQFF
TRBD1,-,TRBJ2-1,TRBV11-1,TGTGCCAGCAGACCACAGGGGGCCAGCTCCTACAATGAGCAGTTCTTC,CASRPQGASSYNEQFF
TRBD2,-,TRBJ2-2,TRBV5-1,TGCGCCAGCAGTTACCCGACTAGCGGGGAGGCGAACACCGGGGAGCTGTTTTTT,CASSYPTSGEANTGELFF
-,-,TRBJ1-1,TRBV30,TGTGCCTGGAGTGTAGCACTTGAAGCTTTCTTT,CAWSVALEAFF
-,-,TRBJ1-5,TRBV18,TGTGCCAGCTCCCGAGACACCAATATTGCTCAGCCCCAGCATTTT,CASSRDTNIAQPQHF
-,many,TRBJ2-7,TRBV6-6,TGTGCCAGCACTACCGACACCTACGAGCAGTACTTC,CASTTDTYEQYF
-,-,TRBJ2-1,TRBV7-3,TGTGCCAGCAGCTCCGGGACGGCGGGGGAGCAGTTCTTC,CASSSGTAGEQFF